This T cell receptor (beta chain) originates from a study of blood T cells in healthy people across ages. A second PCR, run for roughly 7 to 12 cycles, used a sample-barcoded 5' primer plus a J-beta primer mix. Researchers report that a template-switch adaptor with 12 random nucleotides tagged each cDNA molecule. CDR3-containing paired-end reads numbered at least 3 million in each sample. TCRdb ran MiXCR on the 5' RACE reads and lists one entry per CDR3 protein. The data contain about 570,000 distinct CDR3 sequences, 25% to 30% of them seen just once; the ten biggest clones take up approximately 18%. This clonotype has more than one count but fewer than ten. Its matching antigen is unknown. Per sample, no less than 5 micrograms of total RNA were extracted. Findings of the study overall: It was found that TCR beta diversity correlated strongly with the percentage of naive T cells.

The CDR3 extends over 12 amino acids. Deletions cut 6 bases from V and 2 bases from J, with 10 bases between. Per the germline V gene, CDR1 is DFQATT and CDR2 is SNEGSKA (reference sequence). This TCR was sampled from a woman in her 70s in good health. Sequencing was performed on blood. J is TRBJ2-5 and V is TRBV20-1, with a weak D call TRBD2 (6 bases). The CDR3 sequence is CSAQEGQETQYF. The CDR3 nucleotides are TGCAGTGCGCAGGAGGGACAAGAGACCCAGTACTTC.